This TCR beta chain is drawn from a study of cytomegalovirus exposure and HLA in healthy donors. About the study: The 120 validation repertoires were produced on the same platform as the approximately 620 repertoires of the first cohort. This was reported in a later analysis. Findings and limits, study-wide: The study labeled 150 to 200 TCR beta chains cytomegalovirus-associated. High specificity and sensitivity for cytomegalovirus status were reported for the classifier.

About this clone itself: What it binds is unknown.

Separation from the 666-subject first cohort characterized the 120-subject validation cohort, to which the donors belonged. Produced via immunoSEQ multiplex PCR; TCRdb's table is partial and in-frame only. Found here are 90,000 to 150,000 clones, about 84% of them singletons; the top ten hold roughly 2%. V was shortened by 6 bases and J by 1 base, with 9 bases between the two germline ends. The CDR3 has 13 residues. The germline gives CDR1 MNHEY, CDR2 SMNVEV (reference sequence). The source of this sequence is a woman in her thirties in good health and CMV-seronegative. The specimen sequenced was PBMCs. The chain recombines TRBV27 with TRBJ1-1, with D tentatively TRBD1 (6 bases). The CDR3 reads CASSQDRNTEAFF. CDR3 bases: TGTGCCAGCAGCCAGGACAGGAACACTGAAGCTTTCTTT.